One and the same sample provided the 25 T cell receptor beta chains below, sequenced in a study of OX40 agonist ivuxolimab in advanced cancers. The repertoire was sequenced with immunoSEQ multiplex PCR; TCRdb's copy has only in-frame clones and lacks some. The sample includes 7,000 to 9,500 clones, around nine tenths of them seen just once. The source material was CD4+ or CD8+ T cells sorted from blood, sampled in a trial of the OX40 agonist ivuxolimab. The receptors here all came from an adult with an advanced solid tumor such as melanoma, head and neck, liver or kidney cancer.

The rearrangement links TRBV2 to TRBJ2-5; 10 positions match TRBD2. This CDR3 region has 15 residues. V lost 6 bases and J lost 4; bases outside the gene matches: 8. CDR1 is SNHLY, CDR2 FYNNEI, per germline. CDR3 amino acids: CASSAGLAARETQYF. The CDR3 region has the DNA TGTGCCAGCAGCGCCGGACTAGCGGCGAGAGAGACCCAGTACTTC.

V usage is TRBV9 and J usage is TRBJ1-2; the match to TRBD1 covers 7 bases. Germline V gene lookup returns CDR1 SGDLS and CDR2 YYNGEE. After removal of 4 bases from V and 8 bases from J, the junction contained 8 bases not matched to a gene. This CDR3 comprises 13 residues. CDR3 sequence: CASSTGTASGYTF. CDR3 DNA: TGTGCCAGCAGCACCGGGACAGCCTCGGGCTACACCTTC.

The J gene is TRBJ2-7, the V gene TRBV6-6; the D gene could be TRBD1 or TRBD2 (5 bases each). Germline-derived CDR1 and CDR2 are MNHNY and SVGAGI (reference sequence). The CDR3 length is 15 residues. Trimming cost V 0 bases and J 5 bases, with 14 bases left between them. The CDR3 DNA reads TGTGCCAGCAGTTACTCGGGCAGGGAGCTCCACGAGCAGTACTTC. Translated: CASSYSGRELHEQYF.

V gene TRBV21-1 combines with J gene TRBJ1-1; TRBD1, the D gene given by the table, was not confirmed from the DNA. TRBV21-1 is assigned pseudogene status. This CDR3 is 14 amino acids long. Written as DNA, the CDR3 is TGTGCCAGCAGCAATACCGCCACAAACACTGAAGCTTTCTTT. Encoded protein: CASSNTATNTEAFF.

The chain recombines TRBV18 with TRBJ2-4; no clear D. The CDR3 is 16 residues long. V was clipped by 3 bases and J by 0 bases, with 12 bases between them. Per the germline V gene, CDR1 is KGHSH and CDR2 is LQKENI. Written as DNA, the CDR3 is TGTGCCAGCTCACCGGTGGTAGAACTAGCCAAAAACATTCAGTACTTC. This translates into CASSPVVELAKNIQYF.

V is TRBV4-1 and J is TRBJ2-7; 9 bases map to TRBD1. The CDR3 has 15 residues. The germline V gene encodes CDR1 MGHRA and CDR2 YSYEKL. V gave up 3 bases and J gave up 2 bases; unmatched junction bases: 5. The CDR3, as DNA: TGCGCCAGCAGCCACTTGACAGGGGGACCCTACGAGCAGTACTTC. This sequence encodes CASSHLTGGPYEQYF.

The chain employs TRBV5-5 and TRBJ2-7; D is perhaps TRBD1 or TRBD2 (5 bases each). This CDR3 has 18 residues. V shed 0 bases and J shed 2 bases, with 21 bases lying between them. Germline assignment: CDR1 SGHKS and CDR2 YYEKEE (reference sequence). Here the CDR3 DNA reads TGTGCCAGCAGCTTGGAATTGGGACGTAGGTACCAAACCTACGAGCAGTACTTC. Amino acids: CASSLELGRRYQTYEQYF.

V usage is TRBV11-3 and J usage is TRBJ2-7; 9 bases map to TRBD2. J lost 3 bases, V lost 1 base, and 4 bases had no gene match. This CDR3 is 15 amino acids long. Germline CDR1 reads SGHNT; CDR2 reads YENEEA. The CDR3 coding sequence is TGTGCCAGCAGCTTAGTGGGTAGCGGGGGCTACGAGCAGTACTTC. Protein: CASSLVGSGGYEQYF.

This chain joins TRBV13 and TRBJ2-5; D not resolved. Between the trimmed V and J ends, which lost 2 bases and 2 bases, there was a span of 12 bases. CDR1 is PRHDT, CDR2 FYEKMQ, per germline (reference sequence). CDR3 length equals 15 residues. CDR3 in DNA: TGTGCCAGCAGCTTATTGGCACGTCTTCAAGAGACCCAGTACTTC. It codes for CASSLLARLQETQYF.

The chain links TRBV18 to TRBJ1-2; 7 bases line up with TRBD1. The CDR3 loop spans 15 amino acids. V trimming: 4 bases; J trimming: 4 bases; junction bases outside the gene matches: 9. Germline lookup yields CDR1 KGHSH and CDR2 LQKENI. CDR3 loop: CASSRTDRPTYGYTF. The CDR3 DNA reads as TGTGCCAGCTCACGCACGGACAGGCCAACCTATGGCTACACCTTC.

The rearrangement links TRBV5-4 to TRBJ1-2, with D possibly TRBD1 on 5 matching bases. Germline assignment: CDR1 SGHNT and CDR2 YYREEE (reference sequence). V was clipped by 1 base and J by 2 bases, with 12 bases between them. CDR3 length: 15 residues. The CDR3 DNA reads TGTGCCAGCAGCTTGTCCTATGGGGGGAACTATGGCTACACCTTC. It translates to CASSLSYGGNYGYTF.

This clone is a singleton in its sample. This chain joins TRBV7-9 and TRBJ2-5; TRBD2 is a possible D gene (6 bases). Trimming stripped 2 bases from V and 2 bases from J, with 9 bases between. Germline-derived CDR1 and CDR2 are SEHNR and FQNEAQ (reference sequence). CDR3 length: 14 amino acids. CDR3 sequence reads: CASSLWAGQETQYF. In nucleotides, the CDR3 is TGTGCCAGCAGCTTATGGGCGGGGCAAGAGACCCAGTACTTC.

This chain links TRBV27 with TRBJ2-5, with 9 bases aligning to TRBD2. There are 18 residues in the CDR3. With 5 bases clipped from V and 2 bases from J, the junction kept 15 bases outside the gene matches. In germline, CDR1 is MNHEY, CDR2 SMNVEV (reference sequence). The CDR3 sequence is CASSPDVGLAGTQETQYF. The CDR3 nucleotides are TGTGCCAGCAGTCCCGACGTTGGGCTAGCGGGGACACAAGAGACCCAGTACTTC.

V is TRBV5-3 and J is TRBJ2-3; D unresolved. TRBV5-3 is an ORF; its function is uncertain. With 0 bases removed from V and 0 bases from J, the gap between germline ends came to 8 bases. The CDR3 spans 15 residues. CDR3 sequence reads: CARSLVGTSTDTQYF. In DNA, the CDR3 is TGTGCCAGAAGCTTGGTTGGCACCAGCACAGATACGCAGTATTTT.

The V gene is TRBV15, the J gene TRBJ2-3, with no clear D. The CDR3 totals 16 residues. The V gene lost 8 bases and the J gene lost 4 bases, with 22 bases spanning the gap. Germline V gene data show CDR1 as LNHNV and CDR2 as YYDKDF (reference sequence). CDR3 in amino acids: CATVSGSLNVADTQYF. The CDR3 DNA reads TGTGCCACCGTCTCCGGGTCTCTCAACGTTGCAGATACGCAGTATTTT.

The CDR3 DNA reads TGTGCCAGCAGTTTTGGACAGGGCTACGAGCAGTACTTC. It yields the protein CASSFGQGYEQYF. The chain recombines TRBV28 with TRBJ2-7, with 8 nucleotides matching TRBD1. The V gene's germline CDR1 is MDHEN and CDR2 SYDVKM. This CDR3 contains 13 residues. The junction had 1 base not matched to a gene; V was cut back by 3 bases and J by 3 bases.

This chain connects TRBV4-2 to TRBJ2-7; D unclear. The CDR3 consists of 13 residues. Trimming took off 2 bases at V and 1 base at J, with 6 bases between the two ends. Germline V CDR1 and CDR2: LGHNA, YNFKEQ. The chain's CDR3 is CASSQLVSYEQYF. The CDR3 DNA reads TGTGCCAGCAGCCAACTAGTTTCCTACGAGCAGTACTTC.

The CDR3, as DNA: TGCAGCGCCCTCGGGTTCGAGGGGGGTACAGATACGCAGTATTTT. Residues: CSALGFEGGTDTQYF. The chain combines TRBV29-1 with TRBJ2-3; perhaps D is TRBD1 or TRBD2 (6 bases each). V dropped 7 bases and J dropped 3 bases, with 20 bases sitting between them. The CDR3 runs 15 residues. Germline assignment: CDR1 SQVTM and CDR2 ANQGSEA.

The V and J genes are TRBV4-2 and TRBJ1-1; 7 nucleotides agree with TRBD1. Germline V gene data show CDR1 as LGHNA and CDR2 as YNFKEQ. The CDR3 is 16 residues long. J gave up 4 bases and V 0 bases, and 8 bases lay outside the gene matches. Written as DNA, the CDR3 is TGTGCCAGCAGCCAAGATCAGCAGGGGGGGATCACTGAAGCTTTCTTT. It translates to CASSQDQQGGITEAFF.

V usage is TRBV11-2 and J usage is TRBJ1-1; no definite D call. This CDR3 has 16 amino acids. V dropped 1 base and J dropped 1 base, with 13 bases sitting between them. Germline-derived CDR1 and CDR2 are SGHAT and FQNNGV. The CDR3, as DNA: TGTGCCAGCAGCTTAGGTTCTGGGCACCCGAACACTGAAGCTTTCTTT. This sequence encodes CASSLGSGHPNTEAFF.

The chain combines TRBV18 with TRBJ2-3, with D maybe TRBD1 (5 bases). This CDR3 is built from 15 residues. Germline CDR1 and CDR2: KGHSH and LQKENI. V gave up 2 bases and J gave up 6 bases, with 15 bases separating them. CDR3 residues: CASSPVRVMLDTQYF. CDR3 bases: TGTGCCAGCTCACCAGTCAGGGTCATGTTGGATACGCAGTATTTT.

J is TRBJ2-1 and V is TRBV6-4; D gene unclear. V lost 2 bases, J lost 4 bases, and 6 bases lay in between. The CDR3 totals 13 residues. The germline CDR1 and CDR2 sequences are MRHNA and SNTAGT. CDR3 coding DNA: TGTGCCAGCAGTGACGTGGAGTACAATGAGCAGTTCTTC. It translates to CASSDVEYNEQFF.

The chain joins TRBV5-8 to TRBJ1-5, with D uncertain. The CDR3 length is 14 residues. V gave up 2 bases and J gave up 4 bases, with 10 bases separating them. Germline V lookup: CDR1 SGHTS, CDR2 YDEGEE. CDR3 sequence reads: CASSLLGRNQPQHF. As DNA, the CDR3 is TGTGCCAGCAGCTTATTAGGGAGGAATCAGCCCCAGCATTTT.

V is TRBV9 and J is TRBJ2-2; 8 nucleotides match TRBD1. The CDR3 contains 15 residues. Germline assignment: CDR1 SGDLS and CDR2 YYNGEE. The ends lost 3 bases at V and 8 bases at J; junction bases unmatched: 9. This chain's CDR3 is CASSEDRGIGGELFF. In DNA form, the CDR3 reads TGTGCCAGCAGCGAAGACAGGGGTATCGGTGGGGAGCTGTTTTTT. The full variable domain, in which reference TRBV9 and TRBJ2-2 provide the parts outside the CDR3, is DSGVTQTPKHLITATGQRVTLRCSPRSGDLSVYWYQQSLDQGLQFLIQYYNGEERAKGNILERFSAQQFPDLHSELNLSSLELGDSALYFCASSEDRGIGGELFFGEGSRLTVL.

V and J are TRBV9 and TRBJ2-3; no reliable D call. The CDR3 contains 12 residues. Germline values: CDR1 SGDLS, CDR2 YYNGEE. V lost 3 bases to trimming and J lost 6 bases, with 8 bases between them. The CDR3 coding sequence is TGTGCCAGCAGCGGGGAAGGGGATACGCAGTATTTT. It specifies CASSGEGDTQYF.